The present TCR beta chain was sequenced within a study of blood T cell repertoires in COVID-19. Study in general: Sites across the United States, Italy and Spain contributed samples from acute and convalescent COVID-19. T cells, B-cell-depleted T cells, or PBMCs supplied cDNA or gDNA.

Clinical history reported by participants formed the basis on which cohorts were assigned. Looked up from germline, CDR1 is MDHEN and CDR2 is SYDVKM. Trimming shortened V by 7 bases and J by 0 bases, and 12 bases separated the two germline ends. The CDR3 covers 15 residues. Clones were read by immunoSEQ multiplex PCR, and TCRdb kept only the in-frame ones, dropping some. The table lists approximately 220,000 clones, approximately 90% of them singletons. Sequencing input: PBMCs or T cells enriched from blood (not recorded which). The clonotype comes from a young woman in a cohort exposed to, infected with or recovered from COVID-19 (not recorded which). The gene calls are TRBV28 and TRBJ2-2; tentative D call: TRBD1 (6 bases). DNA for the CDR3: TGTGCCAGCACCCAGACAGGAACGAACACCGGGGAGCTGTTTTTT. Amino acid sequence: CASTQTGTNTGELFF.